This passage covers 8 T cell receptor beta chains from one sample sequenced in a study of T-cell memory formation after mild COVID-19. TCRdb recomputed calls from the 5' RACE reads with MiXCR, one row per CDR3 protein. The sample carries some 410,000 distinct CDR3 sequences, less than 25% recorded once. Sequenced material: PBMCs or a T cell subset sorted from them (not recorded which). These receptor sequences come from an adult woman who had mild COVID-19 (a few samples of this study predate the infection). Cell type and time point are not known.

This chain joins TRBV6-5 and TRBJ2-3; 7 positions match TRBD2. CDR3 length: 16 amino acids. The germline gives CDR1 MNHEY, CDR2 SVGAGI. V lost 0 bases and J lost 2; bases outside the gene matches: 5. The CDR3 DNA follows: TGTGCCAGCAGTTACTCGGGGGGGAGGAACACAGATACGCAGTATTTT. Its translation is CASSYSGGRNTDTQYF.

This clonotype occurred a few times. The rearrangement uses TRBV19 and TRBJ2-7; 10 bases fit TRBD2. Germline trimming cut 10 bases from V and 8 bases from J; bases unmatched to any gene: 11. Germline-derived CDR1 and CDR2 are LNHDA and SQIVND (reference sequence). This CDR3 contains 13 residues. This CDR3 reads CATQLAGEGKQYF. The CDR3 DNA reads as TGTGCCACCCAGCTAGCGGGAGAGGGGAAGCAGTACTTC.

This chain uses TRBV6-5 with TRBJ1-6; no clear D gene. The CDR3 loop spans 14 amino acids. V dropped 6 bases and J dropped 11 bases, with 17 bases sitting between them. From germline, CDR1 is MNHEY and CDR2 SVGAGI. Here the CDR3 DNA reads TGTGCCAGCAGCTACCGGGCAAACGGAACACCCCTCCACTTT. Protein product: CASSYRANGTPLHF.

V is TRBV11-3 and J is TRBJ2-2; 8 bases match TRBD2. Per germline, CDR1 SGHNT and CDR2 YENEEA. The CDR3 loop spans 16 amino acids. Trimming removed 5 bases from V and 1 base from J; junction bases left unmatched: 6. The CDR3 nucleotides read TGTGCCAGCAGCCCCCGGCTAGCGGGGAACACCGGGGAGCTGTTTTTT. Protein product: CASSPRLAGNTGELFF.

This clonotype was seen a handful of times. The chain couples TRBV5-1 to TRBJ1-6, with D hard to call. The germline V and J ends were trimmed by 4 bases and 8 bases, with 10 bases remaining between them. CDR1 is SGHRS, CDR2 YFSETQ, per germline. CDR3 length: 13 residues. This chain's CDR3 is CASSPDGDSPLHF. DNA for the CDR3: TGCGCCAGCAGCCCGGACGGGGATTCACCCCTCCACTTT.

This rearrangement joins TRBV11-3 to TRBJ2-7; TRBD2 matches at 7 bases. V lost 1 base, J lost 6 bases, and 9 bases stayed unmatched. Germline assignment: CDR1 SGHNT and CDR2 YENEEA. The CDR3 runs to 15 residues. CDR3 DNA sequence: TGTGCCAGCAGCTTAGCTCGGGCGGGAGTGGGCGAGCAGTACTTC. Protein: CASSLARAGVGEQYF.

The chain recombines TRBV7-8 with TRBJ2-1; no firm D call. The CDR3 spans 16 residues. Germline V gives CDR1 SGHVS, CDR2 FQNEAQ. V was shortened by 1 base and J by 0 bases, with 10 bases between the two germline ends. DNA of the CDR3: TGTGCCAGCAGCTTAGGGCCAGTGAGCTCCTACAATGAGCAGTTCTTC. Its translation: CASSLGPVSSYNEQFF.

This clonotype came up a few times. The genes are TRBV5-4 and TRBJ2-3; 7 bases align to TRBD2. From germline, CDR1 is SGHNT and CDR2 YYREEE (reference sequence). The J segment lost 7 bases and the V segment lost 4 bases, leaving 9 bases of the junction unmatched. The CDR3 covers 14 residues. The CDR3 sequence is CASSIQREGNTQYF. As DNA, the CDR3 is TGTGCCAGCAGCATCCAGCGGGAAGGGAATACGCAGTATTTT.